The rows below give T cell receptor beta chains drawn from one sample of a study of blood T cells in healthy people across ages. A single record per CDR3 protein comes from TCRdb applying MiXCR to the 5' RACE reads. The table includes some 290,000 distinct CDR3 sequences, 27% detected once. Sequencing was done on a sample of blood. The receptors here all came from an older woman in good health. CDR3s include the opening cysteine and the closing phenylalanine or tryptophan. D genes are given only for firm matches. For some rows the clone size is stated as once, few or many, or as a class when expanded; others skip it.

J gene,clone size,D gene,V gene,CDR3 DNA,CDR3 protein
TRBJ2-1,few,.,TRBV5-4,TGTGCCAGCAGCTCCGCAGTAGGAGCGGGTGAGCAGTTCTTC,CASSSAVGAGEQFF
TRBJ2-3,few,.,TRBV15,TGTGCCACCAGCAGAGTACTGCGCAGCACAGATACGCAGTATTTT,CATSRVLRSTDTQYF
TRBJ2-7,.,.,TRBV6-5,TGTGCCAGCAGTTACGGCGGCGCCCCCTCCTACGAGCAGTACTTC,CASSYGGAPSYEQYF
TRBJ2-1,.,TRBD2,TRBV18,TGTGCCAGCTCCCCCAGGGCAGCGGGAGAGATCAATGAGCAGTTCTTC,CASSPRAAGEINEQFF
TRBJ2-1,few,.,TRBV2,TGTGCCAGTAGTGGGGGCGCGAGCTCCTACAATGAGCAGTTCTTC,CASSGGASSYNEQFF
TRBJ2-4,.,.,TRBV29-1,TGCAGCGTTGAAGTGGTAGCTTTGGACATTCAGTACTTC,CSVEVVALDIQYF
TRBJ2-2,.,.,TRBV12-3/TRBV12-4,TGTGCCAGCAGAAAGGGAGGGGAGCTGTTTTTT,CASRKGGELFF
TRBJ2-2,many,.,TRBV29-1,TGCAGCGTTGATCCCGGGAGCGGTACCGGGGAGCTGTTTTTT,CSVDPGSGTGELFF
TRBJ2-7,.,.,TRBV5-1,TGCGCCAGCCGACCACTAGGGAACTCCTACGAGCAGTACTTC,CASRPLGNSYEQYF
TRBJ2-7,.,.,TRBV4-2,TGTGCCAGCAGCCAAGGGCCTAGTGCCTACGAGCAGTACTTC,CASSQGPSAYEQYF
TRBJ2-5,few,.,TRBV5-1,TGCGCCAGCAGCGCGTTAGAAGAAGGAGAGACCCAGTACTTC,CASSALEEGETQYF
TRBJ2-2,.,.,TRBV28,TGTGCCAGCAGTCCTTTAGGCCGGGAGTTGTTTTTT,CASSPLGRELFF
TRBJ1-1,.,.,TRBV14,TGTGCCAGCAGCCAAACGCGACAGATGGGCACTGAAGCTTTCTTT,CASSQTRQMGTEAFF
TRBJ1-4,.,.,TRBV20-1,TGCAGTGCTAGAGACGTCCCACACAGGGAATCTAATGAAAAACTGTTTTTT,CSARDVPHRESNEKLFF
TRBJ1-5,.,.,TRBV29-1,TGCGGCGTTGGCTTCGGGACGGCTAGCAATCAGCCCCAGCATTTT,CGVGFGTASNQPQHF
TRBJ2-3,.,TRBD2,TRBV7-2,TGTGCCAGCAGCTTAGAAGCGGGAGCTGGAGATACGCAGTATTTT,CASSLEAGAGDTQYF
TRBJ1-2,.,.,TRBV4-2,TGTGCCAGCAGCCAATTCTCAGCCGCCGACAGTTCTAACTATGGCTACACCTTC,CASSQFSAADSSNYGYTF
TRBJ1-1,.,.,TRBV7-8,TGTGCCAGCAGTCTCCGTGGGGACAACACTGAAGCTTTCTTT,CASSLRGDNTEAFF
TRBJ2-7,few,.,TRBV10-3,TGTGCCATCAGCGGGAGTACCGACGAGCAGTACTTC,CAISGSTDEQYF
TRBJ1-5,.,.,TRBV28,TGTGCCACCAAAGGGCAGGTTAATCAGCCCCAGCATTTT,CATKGQVNQPQHF
TRBJ2-7,.,.,TRBV7-3,TGTGCCAGCAGCTTATTTGAGGGGAACGAGCAGTACTTC,CASSLFEGNEQYF
TRBJ2-3,once,.,TRBV6-5,TGTGCCAGCAGTTATATGGGCCCAGGTTCGGATATAGCGGTCACAGATACGCAGTATTTT,CASSYMGPGSDIAVTDTQYF
TRBJ2-7,.,.,TRBV6-2/TRBV6-3,TGTGCCAGCAGTCCCCGGTACGAGCAGTACTTC,CASSPRYEQYF
TRBJ2-3,.,TRBD2,TRBV7-3,TGTGCCAGCAGTTCCGGGACTAGTCGGGATACGCAGTATTTT,CASSSGTSRDTQYF
TRBJ2-1,many,.,TRBV2,TGTGCCAGCAGTGAAAGGGTCCGGCAGGTCCGCGGGACCTACAATGAGCAGTTCTTC,CASSERVRQVRGTYNEQFF
TRBJ2-7,.,TRBD2,TRBV5-1,TGCGCCAGCAGCTCCGGACTAGCTGGGGAGCAGTACTTC,CASSSGLAGEQYF
TRBJ1-1,few,.,TRBV20-1,TGCAGTGCTAGAGATCTGGGTCCGGACACTGAAGCTTTCTTT,CSARDLGPDTEAFF
TRBJ2-7,.,TRBD1,TRBV6-5,TGCGCCAGCAGCCCCACAGGGGAGAGCTCCTACGAGCAGTACTTC,CASSPTGESSYEQYF
TRBJ2-1,few,TRBD2,TRBV7-2,TGTGCCAGCAGCTTAGCCGGGACTAGCGGTTACAATGGGCAGTTCTTC,CASSLAGTSGYNGQFF
TRBJ2-5,many,.,TRBV29-1,TGCAGCGCCAGACGGAGCGCCCAAGAGACCCAGTACTTC,CSARRSAQETQYF
TRBJ1-4,few,.,TRBV27,TGTGCCAGCAGGGGAAAACTGTTTTTT,CASRGKLFF
TRBJ2-7,many,TRBD1,TRBV28,TGTGCCAGCAGTGCCGGGACAGTAGTCGCGGAGCAGTACTTC,CASSAGTVVAEQYF
TRBJ1-1,many,.,TRBV7-3,TGTGCCAGCAGTCACGACAGGACCACTGAAGCTTTCTTT,CASSHDRTTEAFF
TRBJ2-1,.,.,TRBV11-2,TGTGCCAGCAGATGGGACAATGAGCAGTTCTTC,CASRWDNEQFF
TRBJ2-1,many,TRBD1,TRBV4-1,TGCGCCAGCAGCCAAGGTAACCAGGGGGCTAAGGCGAAAGAGCAGTTCTTC,CASSQGNQGAKAKEQFF
TRBJ2-1,many,.,TRBV7-2,TGTGCCAGCACCTTGGGGGAGAGCTCCTACAATGAGCAGTTCTTC,CASTLGESSYNEQFF
TRBJ2-2,.,TRBD2,TRBV10-3,TGTGCCGGGGGAGGGGCCCGCGCGAACACCGGGGAGCTGTTTTTT,CAGGGARANTGELFF
TRBJ2-1,few,.,TRBV6-4,TGTGCCAGCAGTGACTCGATTCGGCCCGGACAGTCCTACAATGAGCAGTTCTTC,CASSDSIRPGQSYNEQFF
TRBJ2-7,few,.,TRBV29-1,TGCAGCGTTAGCCCGGGGGTTTACTCCTACGAGCAGTACTTC,CSVSPGVYSYEQYF
TRBJ2-7,.,.,TRBV5-1,TGCGCCAGCAGCCTGGAGGGGCGCTACGAGCAGTGCTTC,CASSLEGRYEQCF
TRBJ2-7,.,TRBD2,TRBV20-1,TGCAGTGCTAGACTAGCGGGAGGCTCCTTGGGCGAGCAGTACTTC,CSARLAGGSLGEQYF
TRBJ1-2,.,.,TRBV4-2,TGTGCCAGCAGCCAAGCTTCGACGCAGGAGTATGGCTACACCTTC,CASSQASTQEYGYTF
TRBJ1-6,.,.,TRBV9,TGTGCCAGCAGCGCAGGGGATGGTAATTCACCCCTCCACTTT,CASSAGDGNSPLHF
TRBJ2-2,.,.,TRBV7-9,TGTGCCAGCAGCTTATTTCAAGGGGACACCGGGGAGCTGTTTTTT,CASSLFQGDTGELFF
TRBJ2-5,many,TRBD2,TRBV7-2,TGTGCCAGCAGCCGTAGCGGGAATCAAGAGACCCAGTACTTC,CASSRSGNQETQYF
TRBJ2-7,.,TRBD2,TRBV28,TGTGCCAGCACAGAGTTCCGAGCGGGAGGCTCCTACGAGCAGTACTTC,CASTEFRAGGSYEQYF
TRBJ2-1,few,.,TRBV20-1,TGCAGTGCTAGAGATGGGGGGAGGTGGGCCTACAATGAGCAGTTCTTC,CSARDGGRWAYNEQFF
TRBJ2-3,.,.,TRBV6-6,TGTGCCAGCAGGCTGTTCGAGGATACGCAGTATTTT,CASRLFEDTQYF